Below are 27 T cell receptor beta chains sequenced from a single sample in a study of T-cell memory formation after mild COVID-19 (dated by TCRdb to the early 2020s). Library preparation employed 5' RACE. TCRdb shows the sequencer as Illumina NovaSeq 6000. Starting from the raw public reads, TCRdb applied fastp trimming at Q25, assembled clones with MiXCR and retained in-frame beta chains. Rows are unified per CDR3 protein, each entry keeping the most common DNA and genes. This sample is represented by 350,000 to 450,000 distinct CDR3 sequences; 20% of them were singletons. Of the sample, around 8% is held by the ten largest clones. Sequenced: PBMCs or a T cell subset sorted from them (not recorded which). The receptors were sampled from an adult woman who had mild COVID-19 (a few samples of this study predate the infection). The sample titles of this study are shuffled in the database, so cell type and time point are left out; the donor was told from shared clones.

This clonotype was seen many times. The CDR3 DNA reads TGTGCCAGCATTCCACGGACTAGCGGGTTACGGGATGAGCAGTTCTTC. It is translated as CASIPRTSGLRDEQFF. This sequence joins TRBV12-3 or TRBV12-4 and TRBJ2-1; 11 positions match TRBD2. V shed 7 bases and J 8 bases; nucleotides not matched to a gene: 13. This CDR3 comprises 16 residues.

This clonotype was observed a handful of times. V and J are TRBV7-8 and TRBJ2-2, with 8 bases aligning to TRBD1. Trimming took 3 bases from V and 8 from J; bases not matched to a gene: 8. There are 15 residues in the CDR3. Germline CDR1 reads SGHVS; CDR2 reads FQNEAQ. Here the CDR3 reads CASSFRTGILGELFF. The CDR3 region has the DNA TGTGCCAGCAGCTTTCGGACAGGGATCCTGGGGGAGCTGTTTTTT. Drawing the rest from reference TRBV7-8 and TRBJ2-2, the complete variable domain is GAGVSQSPRYKVAKRGQDVALRCDPISGHVSLFWYQQALGQGPEFLTYFQNEAQLDKSGLPSDRFFAERPEGSVSTLKIQRTQQEDSAVYLCASSFRTGILGELFFGEGSRLTVL.

This chain joins TRBV25-1 and TRBJ2-1; D is uncertain. CDR1 is MGHDK, CDR2 SYGVNS, per germline. V was pared by 6 bases and J by 6 bases, with 9 bases between. The CDR3 runs to 12 residues. In nucleotides, the CDR3 is TGTGCCAGCAGCCACGGCCTCAATGAGCAGTTCTTC. This translates into CASSHGLNEQFF.

This clonotype has more than one count but fewer than ten. J is TRBJ2-7 and V is TRBV5-1; 9 positions match TRBD1. Trimming cost V 0 bases and J 1 base; bases outside gene matches: 8. The germline V gene has CDR1 SGHRS and CDR2 YFSETQ. The CDR3 covers 17 residues. The CDR3 region is CASSLAVGTGRSYEQYF. The CDR3 nucleotides read TGCGCCAGCAGCTTGGCCGTTGGGACAGGGAGGTCCTACGAGCAGTACTTC.

The rearrangement joins TRBV7-6 to TRBJ2-3; 8 nucleotides match TRBD2. The germline V gene encodes CDR1 SGHVS and CDR2 FNYEAQ. Losses at the gene ends were 3 bases for V and 0 bases for J; bases not matched to a gene: 5. The CDR3 consists of 16 residues. The CDR3 spells CASSLGPSGSTDTQYF. The CDR3 coding sequence is TGTGCCAGCAGCTTGGGGCCTAGCGGGAGCACAGATACGCAGTATTTT.

The chain carries TRBV4-1 and TRBJ1-6; maybe TRBD1 (5 bases). This CDR3 spans 16 amino acids. Deletions cut 4 bases from V and 6 bases from J, with 16 bases between. Germline CDR1 reads MGHRA; CDR2 reads YSYEKL. The CDR3 DNA sequence: TGCGCCAGCAGCCTCCTCGCGACAGCCTCTAATTCACCCCTCCACTTT. It yields the protein CASSLLATASNSPLHF.

The rearrangement joins TRBV25-1 to TRBJ2-5; 8 bases align to TRBD1. The trim removed 7 bases at V and 1 base at J, leaving 8 bases unmatched. From germline, CDR1 is MGHDK and CDR2 SYGVNS. CDR3 length equals 15 residues. The CDR3 DNA sequence: TGTGCCAGCACCCCCGGGACAGGCATCCAAGAGACCCAGTACTTC. Protein: CASTPGTGIQETQYF. Together with reference TRBV25-1 and TRBJ2-5, the CDR3 gives the full variable domain: EADIYQTPRYLVIGTGKKITLECSQTMGHDKMYWYQQDPGMELHLIHYSYGVNSTEKGDLSSESTVSRIRTEHFPLTLESARPSHTSQYLCASTPGTGIQETQYFGPGTRLLVL.

This clonotype was recorded a few times. The CDR3 loop reads CAISELGQGLYEQYF. The CDR3 DNA follows: TGTGCCATCAGTGAGCTGGGACAGGGACTGTACGAGCAGTACTTC. This chain links TRBV10-3 with TRBJ2-7, with 9 positions matching TRBD1. Germline V lookup: CDR1 ENHRY, CDR2 SYGVKD. The length of the CDR3 is 15 residues. V was clipped by 2 bases and J by 4 bases; unmatched bases: 6.

This clonotype was counted only a few times. The chain uses TRBV7-6 and TRBJ2-7; either TRBD1 or TRBD2 may supply D (6 bases each). The germline V gene has CDR1 SGHVS and CDR2 FNYEAQ. This CDR3 is built from 17 residues. The ends were cut back, 0 bases at V and 1 base at J, with 16 bases in the middle. CDR3: CASSLAEEGTTSYEQYF. The CDR3 nucleotides read TGTGCCAGCAGCTTAGCGGAGGAGGGGACAACTTCCTACGAGCAGTACTTC.

This rearrangement joins TRBV19 to TRBJ1-1, with D uncertain. The length of the CDR3 is 11 residues. Germline lookup yields CDR1 LNHDA and CDR2 SQIVND (reference sequence). Trimming cost V 3 bases and J 8 bases, with 7 bases left between them. CDR3 sequence (DNA): TGTGCCAGTAGTATGGTCCGGGAAGCTTTCTTT. This encodes CASSMVREAFF.

This clonotype has only a few counts. The chain is built from TRBV12-3 or TRBV12-4 and TRBJ1-5, with a possible D match to TRBD1 (6 bases). This CDR3 is 14 amino acids long. The V and J ends lost 7 bases and 3 bases respectively, with 13 bases between them. The CDR3 nucleotides are TGTGCCAGCACTAAGGACAGACTCAATCAGCCCCAGCATTTT. It is translated as CASTKDRLNQPQHF.

This clonotype was seen only once. The chain recombines TRBV6-7 with TRBJ2-7, with 10 bases that match TRBD2. TRBV6-7 is an open reading frame, and its role is uncertain. The V segment lost 2 bases and the J segment 0 bases; nucleotides outside the gene matches: 10. This CDR3 is built from 18 residues. The CDR3 sequence: CASSYPGDSGRSSYEQYF. CDR3 nucleotides: TGTGCCAGCAGTTACCCCGGTGATAGCGGGAGGAGCTCCTACGAGCAGTACTTC.

This clonotype occurred a few times. The V gene is TRBV12-3 or TRBV12-4, the J gene TRBJ2-5; unclear D gene. The length of the CDR3 is 13 residues. V was clipped by 2 bases and J by 5 bases, with 9 bases between them. The CDR3 reads CASSLPGLETQYF. The CDR3 coding sequence is TGTGCCAGCAGTTTACCGGGTTTGGAGACCCAGTACTTC.

The chain combines TRBV11-2 with TRBJ2-5, with D possibly being TRBD2 (7 bases). With 5 bases removed from V and 5 bases from J, the gap between germline ends came to 27 bases. This CDR3 region has 18 residues. Germline loops: CDR1 SGHAT, CDR2 FQNNGV. CDR3 sequence (DNA): TGTGCCAGCAGCCGACTAATCGGAGGGGGGGGAATAGTGGAGACCCAGTACTTC. It specifies CASSRLIGGGGIVETQYF.

Details on this clonotype: It may be a read error: a sequence one base away is much more abundant. The genes are TRBV7-8 and TRBJ2-1; TRBD2 matches 12 bases. V shed 5 bases and J 0 bases; nucleotides not matched to a gene: 2. Germline V CDR1 and CDR2: SGHVS, FQNEAQ. The CDR3 is 16 residues long. Here the CDR3 DNA reads TGTGCCAGCAGCGTGACTAGCGGGAGCTCCTACAATGAGCAGTTCTTC. Translating it yields CASSVTSGSSYNEQFF.

The genes are TRBV20-1 and TRBJ1-2; D uncertain. The CDR3 consists of 15 residues. V lost 0 bases, J lost 3 bases, and 14 bases lay in between. CDR1 DFQATT and CDR2 SNEGSKA come from the germline V gene (reference sequence). The CDR3 region is CSARDVAWQDYGYTF. The DNA of the CDR3 is TGCAGTGCTAGAGATGTGGCGTGGCAGGACTATGGCTACACCTTC.

The gene calls are TRBV20-1 and TRBJ2-3; D call uncertain. Germline CDR1 and CDR2: DFQATT and SNEGSKA (reference sequence). This CDR3 has 17 amino acids. V was shortened by 1 base and J by 2 bases, with 19 bases between the two germline ends. The CDR3 loop is CSARGSTVPLDTDTQYF. CDR3 nucleotide sequence: TGCAGTGCTAGAGGTTCCACGGTTCCCCTGGACACAGATACGCAGTATTTT.

The chain uses TRBV10-3 and TRBJ2-3; D might be TRBD2 (7 bases). Germline values: CDR1 ENHRY, CDR2 SYGVKD. This CDR3 region has 15 residues. V dropped 8 bases and J dropped 2 bases, with 17 bases sitting between them. As DNA, the CDR3 is TGTGCCATCGGGGGCGGGAGAGGCCCCACAGATACGCAGTATTTT. It encodes CAIGGGRGPTDTQYF.

The chain uses TRBV3-1 and TRBJ2-3; 12 bases match TRBD2. With V trimmed by 5 bases and J by 3 bases, 9 bases remained unmatched. This CDR3 is 17 amino acids long. Germline V gives CDR1 LGHDT, CDR2 YNNKEL (reference sequence). The DNA of the CDR3 is TGTGCCAGCAGCACCCACCGCGGACTAGCGGGAACAGATACGCAGTATTTT. The encoded protein is CASSTHRGLAGTDTQYF.

This clonotype showed up just a few times. The V gene is TRBV20-1, the J gene TRBJ2-7; TRBD2 matches 7 bases. The CDR3 contains 11 residues. The germline V gene encodes CDR1 DFQATT and CDR2 SNEGSKA (reference sequence). The ends lost 6 bases at V and 6 bases at J; junction bases unmatched: 5. CDR3 in amino acids: CSALSGGEQYF. The DNA of the CDR3 is TGCAGTGCCCTTTCGGGGGGCGAGCAGTACTTC.

This clonotype was counted a few times. J is TRBJ2-5 and V is TRBV7-8, with 7 bases lining up with TRBD2. Per the germline V gene, CDR1 is SGHVS and CDR2 is FQNEAQ. Trimming removed 1 base from V and 2 bases from J; junction bases left unmatched: 4. CDR3 length: 15 amino acids. CDR3 in DNA: TGTGCCAGCAGCTTAGTGGTAGCGGGTCAAGAGACCCAGTACTTC. Encoded protein: CASSLVVAGQETQYF.

The chain links TRBV30 to TRBJ2-5; 8 bases are a match to TRBD1. The CDR3 length is 15 residues. With 4 bases clipped from V and 2 bases from J, the junction kept 9 bases outside the gene matches. Germline loops: CDR1 GTSNPN, CDR2 SVGIG (reference sequence). Written as DNA, the CDR3 is TGTGCCTGGAACCTGATCAGGGGGCTTCAAGAGACCCAGTACTTC. Encoded protein: CAWNLIRGLQETQYF. The full variable domain, rest sourced from reference TRBV30 and TRBJ2-5, is SQTIHQWPATLVQPVGSPLSLECTVEGTSNPNLYWYRQAAGRGLQLLFYSVGIGQISSEVPQNLSASRPQDRQFILSSKKLLLSDSGFYLCAWNLIRGLQETQYFGPGTRLLVL.

The V call is TRBV6-5, the J call TRBJ2-1; 11 bases fit TRBD2. With V trimmed by 5 bases and J by 5 bases, 8 bases remained unmatched. Germline CDR1 reads MNHEY; CDR2 reads SVGAGI. This CDR3 has 16 amino acids. CDR3 sequence (DNA): TGTGCCAGCAGTCCCTTTAGCGGGGGGGCCCACAATGAGCAGTTCTTC. Translated: CASSPFSGGAHNEQFF.

The rearrangement uses TRBV5-6 and TRBJ1-1; D not certain. CDR3 length: 14 amino acids. V lost 2 bases and J 1 base, leaving 9 bases between the germline ends. Germline CDR1 is SGHDT and CDR2 is YYEEEE. In DNA form, the CDR3 reads TGTGCCAGCAGCTTCTTCGCGGGGAACACTGAAGCTTTCTTT. Its translation: CASSFFAGNTEAFF.

The genes are TRBV7-3 and TRBJ2-1, with TRBD2 identical over 8 bases. The germline gives CDR1 SGHTA, CDR2 FQGTGA. The CDR3 has 15 residues. The V segment lost 6 bases and the J segment 9 bases; nucleotides outside the gene matches: 13. CDR3 DNA: TGTGCCAGCAGTAACGCCAGCGGGAGTTTTAGTGAGCAGTTCTTC. It is translated as CASSNASGSFSEQFF.

In its sample, this clonotype was seen a few times. The V gene is TRBV18, the J gene TRBJ2-5; 8 bases are shared with TRBD1. The CDR3 sequence is 18 residues long. CDR1 and CDR2 from the germline V gene are KGHSH and LQKENI. The junction had 14 bases not matched to a gene; V was cut back by 1 base and J by 4 bases. The CDR3 region is CASSPLPLGQGSIETQYF. In DNA, the CDR3 is TGTGCCAGCTCACCACTCCCCCTCGGACAGGGCAGTATAGAGACCCAGTACTTC.

The chain joins TRBV7-9 to TRBJ1-1; 9 nucleotides align to TRBD1. Per germline, CDR1 SEHNR and CDR2 FQNEAQ (reference sequence). The CDR3 spans 15 residues. With V trimmed by 1 base and J by 3 bases, 3 bases remained unmatched. This CDR3 is CASSLEGTGHTEAFF. The CDR3 DNA sequence: TGTGCCAGCAGCTTAGAAGGGACAGGGCACACTGAAGCTTTCTTT.